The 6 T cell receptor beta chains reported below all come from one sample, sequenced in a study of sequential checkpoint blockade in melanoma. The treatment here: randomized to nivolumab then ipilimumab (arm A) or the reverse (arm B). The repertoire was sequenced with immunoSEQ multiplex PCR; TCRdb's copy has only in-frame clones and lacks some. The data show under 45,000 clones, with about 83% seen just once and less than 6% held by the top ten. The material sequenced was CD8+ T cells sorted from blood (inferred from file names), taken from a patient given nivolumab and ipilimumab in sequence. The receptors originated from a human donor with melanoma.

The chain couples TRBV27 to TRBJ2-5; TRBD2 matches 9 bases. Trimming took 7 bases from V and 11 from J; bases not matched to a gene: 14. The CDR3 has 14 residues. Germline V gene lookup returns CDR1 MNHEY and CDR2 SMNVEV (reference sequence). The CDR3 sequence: CASNAGGPGIQQYF. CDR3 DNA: TGTGCCAGCAACGCGGGAGGGCCAGGCATACAGCAGTACTTC.

In DNA form, the CDR3 reads TGTGCCAGCAGCTTAAACGCGGTCCTAGGGACTAGCGGGGGGGATACGCAGTATTTT. This codes for CASSLNAVLGTSGGDTQYF. The chain recombines TRBV7-6 with TRBJ2-3; TRBD2 agrees at 15 bases. Looked up from germline, CDR1 is SGHVS and CDR2 is FNYEAQ. The CDR3 has 19 residues. The trim removed 2 bases at V and 6 bases at J, leaving 12 bases unmatched.

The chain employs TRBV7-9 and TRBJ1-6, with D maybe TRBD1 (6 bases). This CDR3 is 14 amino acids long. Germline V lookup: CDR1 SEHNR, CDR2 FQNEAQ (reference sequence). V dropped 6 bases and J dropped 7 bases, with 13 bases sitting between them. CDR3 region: CASSSGQSNSPLHF. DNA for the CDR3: TGTGCCAGCAGTTCCGGACAGTCCAATTCACCCCTCCACTTT. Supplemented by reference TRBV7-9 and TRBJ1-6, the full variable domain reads DTGVSQNPRHKITKRGQNVTFRCDPISEHNRLYWYRQTLGQGPEFLTYFQNEAQLEKSRLLSDRFSAERPKGSFSTLEIQRTEQGDSAMYLCASSSGQSNSPLHFGNGTRLTVT.

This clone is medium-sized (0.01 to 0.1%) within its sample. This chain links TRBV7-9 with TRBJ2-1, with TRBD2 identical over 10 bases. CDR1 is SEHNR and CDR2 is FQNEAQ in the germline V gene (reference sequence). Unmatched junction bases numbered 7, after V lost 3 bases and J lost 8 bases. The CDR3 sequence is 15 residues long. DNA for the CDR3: TGTGCCAGCAGCTTTAAAACTAGCGGGAACGATGAGCAGTTCTTC. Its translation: CASSFKTSGNDEQFF.

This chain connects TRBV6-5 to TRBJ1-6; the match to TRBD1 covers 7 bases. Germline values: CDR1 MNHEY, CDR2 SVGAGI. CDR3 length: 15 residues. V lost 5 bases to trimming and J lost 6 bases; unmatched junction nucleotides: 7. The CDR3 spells CASSPDRDPNSPLHF. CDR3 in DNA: TGTGCCAGCAGTCCCGACAGGGACCCTAATTCACCCCTCCACTTT.

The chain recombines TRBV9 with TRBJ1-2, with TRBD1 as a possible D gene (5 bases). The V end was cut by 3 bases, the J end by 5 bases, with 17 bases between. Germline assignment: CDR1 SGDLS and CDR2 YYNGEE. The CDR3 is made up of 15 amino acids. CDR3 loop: CASSARSGGGYGYTF. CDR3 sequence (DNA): TGTGCCAGCAGCGCCCGGTCTGGGGGGGGGTATGGCTACACCTTC. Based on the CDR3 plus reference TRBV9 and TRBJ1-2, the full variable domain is DSGVTQTPKHLITATGQRVTLRCSPRSGDLSVYWYQQSLDQGLQFLIQYYNGEERAKGNILERFSAQQFPDLHSELNLSSLELGDSALYFCASSARSGGGYGYTFGSGTRLTVV.